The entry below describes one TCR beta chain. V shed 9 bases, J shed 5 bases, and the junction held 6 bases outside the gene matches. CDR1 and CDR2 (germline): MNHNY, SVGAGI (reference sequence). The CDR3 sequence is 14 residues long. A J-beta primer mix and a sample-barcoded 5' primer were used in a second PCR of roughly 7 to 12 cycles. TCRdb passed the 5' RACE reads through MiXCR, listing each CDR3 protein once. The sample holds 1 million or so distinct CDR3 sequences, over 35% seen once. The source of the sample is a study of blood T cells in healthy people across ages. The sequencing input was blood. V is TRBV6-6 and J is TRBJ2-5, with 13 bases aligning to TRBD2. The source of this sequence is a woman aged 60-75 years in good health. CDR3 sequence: CASNGLAGDETQYF. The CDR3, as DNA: TGTGCCAGTAACGGACTAGCGGGAGATGAGACCCAGTACTTC.